This section outlines one T cell receptor (beta chain) sequence together with its context. Source study methods: Reference gene primers were amplified, and this amplification served to estimate nucleated cell counts. Some clones are missing from TCRdb's copy, which holds only in-frame ones; the method was immunoSEQ multiplex PCR. Clonal size and the V and J genes are those of that table, whereas D and trimming came from the DNA. The sample records 240,000 or so clones, 85% to 90% being singletons. The CDR3 is made up of 10 amino acids. Trimming took 5 bases from V and 6 from J, leaving 3 bases between them. Germline CDR1 and CDR2: LNHNV and YYDKDF (reference sequence). The data stem from a study of blood T cell repertoires in COVID-19. Looking at the study overall: The United States, Italy and Spain were the sources of the acute and convalescent COVID-19 samples. PBMCs, B-cell-depleted T cells, or T cells provided the cDNA or gDNA that made up the material.

The sequencing input was peripheral blood. The clonotype was recovered from a woman in her seventies with active or convalescent COVID-19. This chain uses TRBV15 with TRBJ2-3; no firm D call. The CDR3 DNA reads as TGTGCCACCAGCCGGGATACGCAGTATTTT. Its translation: CATSRDTQYF.